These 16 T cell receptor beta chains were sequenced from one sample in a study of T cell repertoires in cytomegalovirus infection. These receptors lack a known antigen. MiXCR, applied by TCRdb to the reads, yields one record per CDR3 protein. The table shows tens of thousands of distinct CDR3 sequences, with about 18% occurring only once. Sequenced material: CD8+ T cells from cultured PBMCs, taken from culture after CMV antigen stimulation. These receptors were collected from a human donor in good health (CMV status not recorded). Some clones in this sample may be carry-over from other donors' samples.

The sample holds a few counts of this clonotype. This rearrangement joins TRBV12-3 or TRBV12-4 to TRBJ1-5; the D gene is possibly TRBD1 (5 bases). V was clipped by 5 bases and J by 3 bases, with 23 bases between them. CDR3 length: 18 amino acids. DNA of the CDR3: TGTGCCAGCAGTCCTCAACCGGGGGACGGCGGTTTCAATCAGCCCCAGCATTTT. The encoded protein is CASSPQPGDGGFNQPQHF.

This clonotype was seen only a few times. CDR3 bases: TGTGCCAGCAGTTCCGGAGCCAGACCAATTAGCAATCAGCCCCAGCATTTT. Translating it yields CASSSGARPISNQPQHF. The gene calls are TRBV27 and TRBJ1-5, with D unclear. Germline CDR1 MNHEY, CDR2 SMNVEV (reference sequence). The germline V and J ends were trimmed by 4 bases and 0 bases, with 16 bases remaining between them. The CDR3 consists of 17 residues.

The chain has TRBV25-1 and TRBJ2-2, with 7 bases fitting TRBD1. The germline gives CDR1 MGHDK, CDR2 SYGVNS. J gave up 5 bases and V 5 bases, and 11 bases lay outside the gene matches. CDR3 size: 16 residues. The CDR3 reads CASSPTTGPKTGELFF. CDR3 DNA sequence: TGTGCCAGCAGTCCAACGACAGGGCCAAAGACCGGGGAGCTGTTTTTT. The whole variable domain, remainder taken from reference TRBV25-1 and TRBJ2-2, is EADIYQTPRYLVIGTGKKITLECSQTMGHDKMYWYQQDPGMELHLIHYSYGVNSTEKGDLSSESTVSRIRTEHFPLTLESARPSHTSQYLCASSPTTGPKTGELFFGEGSRLTVL.

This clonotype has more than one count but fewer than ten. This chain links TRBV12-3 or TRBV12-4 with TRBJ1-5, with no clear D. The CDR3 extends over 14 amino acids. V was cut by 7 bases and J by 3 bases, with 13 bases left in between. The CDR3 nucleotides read TGTGCCAGCACCGCCCACTGGACCAATCAGCCCCAGCATTTT. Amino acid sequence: CASTAHWTNQPQHF.

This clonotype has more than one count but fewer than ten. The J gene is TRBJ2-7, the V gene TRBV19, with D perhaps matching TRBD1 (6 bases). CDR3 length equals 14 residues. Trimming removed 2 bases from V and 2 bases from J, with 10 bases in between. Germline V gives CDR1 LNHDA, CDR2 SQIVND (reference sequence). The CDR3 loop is CASSISPGAYEQYF. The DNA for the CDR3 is TGTGCCAGTAGTATATCGCCAGGGGCCTACGAGCAGTACTTC.

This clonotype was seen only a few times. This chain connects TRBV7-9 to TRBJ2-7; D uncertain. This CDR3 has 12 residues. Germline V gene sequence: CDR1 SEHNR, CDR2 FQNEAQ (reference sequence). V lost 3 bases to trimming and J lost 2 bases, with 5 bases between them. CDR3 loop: CASSFQTYEQYF. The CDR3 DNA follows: TGTGCCAGCAGCTTCCAAACCTACGAGCAGTACTTC.

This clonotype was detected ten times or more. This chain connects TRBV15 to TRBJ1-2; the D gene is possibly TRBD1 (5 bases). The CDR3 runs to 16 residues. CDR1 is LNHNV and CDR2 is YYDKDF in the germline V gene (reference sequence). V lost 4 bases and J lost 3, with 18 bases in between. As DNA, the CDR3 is TGTGCCACCAGCACTCCCCGGCAGCTAGGGGACTATGGCTACACCTTC. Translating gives CATSTPRQLGDYGYTF.

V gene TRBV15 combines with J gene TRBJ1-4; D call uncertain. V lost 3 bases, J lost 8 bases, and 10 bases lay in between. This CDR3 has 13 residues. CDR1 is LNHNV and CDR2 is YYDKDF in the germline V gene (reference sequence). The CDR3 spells CATSRFGGEKLFF. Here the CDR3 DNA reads TGTGCCACCAGCAGGTTTGGTGGGGAAAAACTGTTTTTT.

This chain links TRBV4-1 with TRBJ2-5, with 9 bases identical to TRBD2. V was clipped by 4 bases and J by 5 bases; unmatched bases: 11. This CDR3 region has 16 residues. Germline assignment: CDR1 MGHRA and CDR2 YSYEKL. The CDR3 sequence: CASSPLAGALQETQYF. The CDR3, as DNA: TGCGCCAGCAGCCCTTTAGCGGGGGCACTCCAGGAGACCCAGTACTTC.

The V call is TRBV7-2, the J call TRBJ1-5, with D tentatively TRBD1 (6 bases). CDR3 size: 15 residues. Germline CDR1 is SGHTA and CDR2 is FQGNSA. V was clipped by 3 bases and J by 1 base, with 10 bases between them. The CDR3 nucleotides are TGTGCCAGCAGCTTCACAGGGCCAAGCAATCAGCCCCAGCATTTT. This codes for CASSFTGPSNQPQHF.

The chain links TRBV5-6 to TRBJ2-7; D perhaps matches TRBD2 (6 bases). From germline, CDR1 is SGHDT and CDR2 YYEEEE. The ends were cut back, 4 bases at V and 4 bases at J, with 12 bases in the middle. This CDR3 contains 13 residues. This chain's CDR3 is CASSPGLTYEQYF. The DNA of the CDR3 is TGTGCCAGCAGCCCGGGACTCACTTACGAGCAGTACTTC.

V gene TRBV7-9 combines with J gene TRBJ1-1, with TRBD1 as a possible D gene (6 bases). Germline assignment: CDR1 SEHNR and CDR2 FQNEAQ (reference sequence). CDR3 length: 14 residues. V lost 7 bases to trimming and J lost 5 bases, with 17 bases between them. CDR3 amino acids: CASTYRGGQTEAFF. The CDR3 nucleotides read TGTGCCAGCACCTATCGTGGGGGGCAAACTGAAGCTTTCTTT. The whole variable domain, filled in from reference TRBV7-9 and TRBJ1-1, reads DTGVSQNPRHKITKRGQNVTFRCDPISEHNRLYWYRQTLGQGPEFLTYFQNEAQLEKSRLLSDRFSAERPKGSFSTLEIQRTEQGDSAMYLCASTYRGGQTEAFFGQGTRLTVV.

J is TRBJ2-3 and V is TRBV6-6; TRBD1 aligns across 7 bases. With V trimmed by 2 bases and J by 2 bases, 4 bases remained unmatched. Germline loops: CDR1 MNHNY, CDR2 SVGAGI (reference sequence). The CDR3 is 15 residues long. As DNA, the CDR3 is TGTGCCAGCAGTTACAGGGGGCCCGACACAGATACGCAGTATTTT. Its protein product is CASSYRGPDTDTQYF.

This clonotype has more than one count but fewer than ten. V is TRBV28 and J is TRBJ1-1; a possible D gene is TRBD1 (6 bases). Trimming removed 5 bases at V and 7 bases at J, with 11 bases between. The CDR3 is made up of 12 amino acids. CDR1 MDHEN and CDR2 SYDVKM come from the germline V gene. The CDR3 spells CASSLGQIEAFF. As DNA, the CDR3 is TGTGCCAGCAGTCTCGGACAGATTGAAGCTTTCTTT.

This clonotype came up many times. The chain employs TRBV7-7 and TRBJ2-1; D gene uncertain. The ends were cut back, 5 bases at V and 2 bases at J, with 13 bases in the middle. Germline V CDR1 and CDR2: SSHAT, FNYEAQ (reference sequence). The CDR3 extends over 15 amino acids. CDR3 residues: CASSRKHGAYNEQFF. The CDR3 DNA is TGTGCCAGCAGCCGTAAACATGGGGCCTACAATGAGCAGTTCTTC. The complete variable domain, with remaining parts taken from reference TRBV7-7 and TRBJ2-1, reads GAGVSQSPRYKVTKRGQDVTLRCDPISSHATLYWYQQALGQGPEFLTYFNYEAQPDKSGLPSDRFSAERPEGSISTLTIQRTEQRDSAMYRCASSRKHGAYNEQFFGPGTRLTVL.

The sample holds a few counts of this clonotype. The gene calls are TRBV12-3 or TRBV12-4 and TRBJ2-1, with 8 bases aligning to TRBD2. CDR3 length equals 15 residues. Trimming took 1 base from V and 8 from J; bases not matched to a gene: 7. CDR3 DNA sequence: TGTGCCAGCAGTTTAGGGGGGGTAGCGGGATATGAGCAGTTCTTC. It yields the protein CASSLGGVAGYEQFF.